Listed below are T cell receptor beta chains from one sample, sequenced in a study of blood T cell repertoires in COVID-19. Sequencing used immunoSEQ multiplex PCR; TCRdb keeps in-frame clones, though not all of them. The sample consists of around 190,000 clones, roughly nine tenths of them appearing once. The sequenced material came from peripheral blood. These receptors came from a man aged 25 to 45 with acute or convalescent COVID-19. CDR3s include the opening cysteine and the closing phenylalanine or tryptophan.

V gene	J gene	CDR3 protein
TRBV6-5	TRBJ1-1	CASGRGAPEAFF
TRBV11-3	TRBJ2-2	CASSSSVGVTGELFF
TRBV28	TRBJ1-2	CASINPGYGYTF
TRBV7-3	TRBJ2-1	CASSLGSSPNEQFF
TRBV7-5	TRBJ2-1	CARSLPKAGAGNDNEQFF
TRBV27	TRBJ2-3	CASRPRTGGPDTQYF
TRBV28	TRBJ1-6	CASSFHAGGKRNSPLHF
TRBV28	TRBJ2-3	CASSFPASGTDTQYF
TRBV4-2	TRBJ2-1	CASSQDMGQEQFF
TRBV28	TRBJ1-2	CASSSTPTRTYGYTF
TRBV5-5	TRBJ2-1	CASSLGGLAGIEQFF
TRBV6-5	TRBJ1-1	CASRIRRETEAFF
TRBV5-1	TRBJ1-1	CASSLAAGVHTEAFF
TRBV28	TRBJ1-1	CASSFKTEAFF
TRBV28	TRBJ1-2	CASSLSVYGYTF
TRBV5-5	TRBJ2-7	CASSITGPSSYEQYF
TRBV27	TRBJ1-5	CASSLHRHQPQHF